Presented here are 14 T cell receptor beta chains from one specimen sequenced in a study of shared clonotypes between healthy human individuals. Profiled with immunoSEQ multiplex PCR; TCRdb holds only in-frame clones, not every one. The profile shows roughly 640,000 clones, around 72% of them singletons. Input material: memory CD4+ T cells sorted from blood. The subset was: CD45RA-negative fraction. All receptors derive from a woman aged 30 to 39 in good health.

The rearrangement links TRBV5-4 to TRBJ2-5; TRBD2 is a possible D gene (7 bases). Germline loops: CDR1 SGHNT, CDR2 YYREEE (reference sequence). The CDR3 runs 15 residues. V lost 4 bases, J lost 5 bases, and 18 bases lay in between. CDR3 DNA: TGTGCCAGCAGCCCCCAGGGAGGGGGTCAGGAGACCCAGTACTTC. This gives the protein CASSPQGGGQETQYF.

This clone showed up just a few times. The rearrangement uses TRBV6-6 and TRBJ2-3, with 7 bases identical to TRBD2. The CDR3 covers 15 residues. CDR1 is MNHNY, CDR2 SVGAGI, per germline (reference sequence). V trimming: 6 bases; J trimming: 4 bases; junction bases outside the gene matches: 10. CDR3 sequence: CASRVSGRVADTQYF. CDR3 bases: TGTGCCAGCAGAGTCTCTGGGAGGGTTGCAGATACGCAGTATTTT.

Here the CDR3 DNA reads TGTGCCAGCAGTGCCAGGTTGGGTAACACCGGGGAGCTGTTTTTT. Translation gives CASSARLGNTGELFF. V usage is TRBV6-5 and J usage is TRBJ2-2; no firm D call. The V gene's germline CDR1 is MNHEY and CDR2 SVGAGI. The CDR3 totals 15 residues. The V gene lost 5 bases and the J gene lost 2 bases, with 12 bases spanning the gap.

The chain couples TRBV9 to TRBJ2-3; the D gene is possibly TRBD2 (6 bases). The CDR3 has 16 amino acids. Germline-derived CDR1 and CDR2 are SGDLS and YYNGEE. V shed 1 base and J shed 2 bases, with 14 bases lying between them. The CDR3 loop is CASSVSGVAVTDTQYF. The CDR3 DNA reads as TGTGCCAGCAGCGTATCGGGGGTAGCGGTCACAGATACGCAGTATTTT.

V usage is TRBV30 and J usage is TRBJ2-1; perhaps TRBD1 as D (6 bases). The CDR3 covers 13 residues. V lost 8 bases to trimming and J lost 1 base, with 12 bases between them. Germline CDR1 and CDR2: GTSNPN and SVGIG (reference sequence). CDR3 in amino acids: CAKAQGSYNEQFF. The CDR3 region has the DNA TGTGCCAAAGCCCAGGGGTCCTACAATGAGCAGTTCTTC. The full variable domain, in which reference TRBV30 and TRBJ2-1 provide the parts outside the CDR3, is SQTIHQWPATLVQPVGSPLSLECTVEGTSNPNLYWYRQAAGRGLQLLFYSVGIGQISSEVPQNLSASRPQDRQFILSSKKLLLSDSGFYLCAKAQGSYNEQFFGPGTRLTVL.

This clone was seen ten or more times. The V call is TRBV6-1, the J call TRBJ1-3; D gene unclear. Germline-derived CDR1 and CDR2 are MNHNS and SASEGT. Trimming stripped 11 bases from V and 0 bases from J, with 11 bases between. CDR3 size: 13 residues. CDR3 amino acids: CAVQLLSGNTIYF. CDR3 sequence (DNA): TGTGCCGTACAGCTCCTCTCTGGAAACACCATATATTTT.

This chain connects TRBV28 to TRBJ1-3; D gene unclear. V gave up 6 bases and J gave up 1 base, with 16 bases separating them. The CDR3 is 16 residues long. Germline V gene data show CDR1 as MDHEN and CDR2 as SYDVKM. In DNA, the CDR3 is TGTGCCAGCAGCCTACATCTTGCGGGGTCTGGAAACACCATATATTTT. Encoded protein: CASSLHLAGSGNTIYF.

The genes are TRBV5-1 and TRBJ2-5, with D uncertain. With 0 bases removed from V and 7 bases from J, the gap between germline ends came to 10 bases. The germline gives CDR1 SGHRS, CDR2 YFSETQ. The CDR3 totals 13 residues. The CDR3 DNA sequence: TGCGCCAGCAGCTTGGTTGAGATGGGGACCCAGTACTTC. Translated, it gives CASSLVEMGTQYF.

The chain carries TRBV5-4 and TRBJ1-1, with a weak D call TRBD1 (5 bases). V was pared by 6 bases and J by 2 bases, with 11 bases between. The CDR3 covers 13 residues. Germline V CDR1 and CDR2: SGHNT, YYREEE (reference sequence). The CDR3 reads CASTPGRNTEAFF. CDR3 nucleotide sequence: TGTGCCAGCACCCCGGGACGAAACACTGAAGCTTTCTTT.

V is TRBV14 and J is TRBJ2-7; TRBD1 is a possible D gene (6 bases). The CDR3 has 14 amino acids. V lost 1 base to trimming and J lost 2 bases, with 9 bases between them. Per the germline V gene, CDR1 is SGHDN and CDR2 is FVKESK. CDR3 protein: CASSQVRGTYEQYF. The CDR3 bases are TGTGCCAGCAGCCAAGTAAGGGGGACCTACGAGCAGTACTTC.

V gene TRBV2 combines with J gene TRBJ2-2, with 8 bases identical to TRBD1. With V trimmed by 6 bases and J by 5 bases, 8 bases remained unmatched. The CDR3 spans 15 residues. The germline V gene encodes CDR1 SNHLY and CDR2 FYNNEI. CDR3 protein: CASRHGTGGTGELFF. In nucleotides, the CDR3 is TGTGCCAGCAGGCACGGGACAGGTGGGACCGGGGAGCTGTTTTTT.

The J gene is TRBJ2-7, the V gene TRBV21-1; the table gives TRBD2 as D, unverified against the DNA. TRBV21-1 is shown as a pseudogene. CDR3 size: 20 residues. As DNA, the CDR3 is TGTGCCAGCAGCAAAGTTGTGCGGGAGGTGAGGACCATTAAATCCTACGAGCAGTACTTC. Protein: CASSKVVREVRTIKSYEQYF.

The CDR3 DNA follows: TGTGCCAGCAGTTTCAAGAACGTTCTGATTCCCTACGAGCAGTACTTC. Residues: CASSFKNVLIPYEQYF. The genes are TRBV27 and TRBJ2-7; D remains unclear. The CDR3 contains 16 residues. Trimming shortened V by 3 bases and J by 2 bases, and 17 bases separated the two germline ends. Germline loops: CDR1 MNHEY, CDR2 SMNVEV (reference sequence).

This clone has a handful of counts. Relative to the germline gene, one junction end is altered; a read error may explain this. The chain combines TRBV10-1 with TRBJ2-5; D possibly uses TRBD1 or TRBD2 (5 bases each). Germline V gene sequence: CDR1 WNHNN, CDR2 SYGVQD (reference sequence). CDR3 size: 13 residues. This CDR3 is CASSAGDQETQYF. The CDR3 nucleotides read TGCGCCAGCAGTGCCGGGGACCAGGAGACCCAGTACTTC.